This T cell receptor (beta chain) was documented in a study of T cell repertoires in cytomegalovirus infection. Across the whole study: TCR beta signatures that were public indicated CMV infection and matching HLA type. Notes on the study in general: Identification of carriers of CMV plus the relevant HLA was performed using cumulative public TCR beta family frequency. HLA-C-restricted TCR beta clonotypes specific for CMV led the ex vivo response.

This CDR3 has 15 residues. V was clipped by 3 bases and J by 2 bases, with 14 bases between them. Germline CDR1 DFQATT, CDR2 SNEGSKA (reference sequence). This clonotype turned up a few times. Its matching antigen is unknown. Via MiXCR, TCRdb re-called the reads, giving one row per CDR3 protein. The sample includes 250,000 or so distinct CDR3 sequences, approximately 10% of them seen just once. The sequencing sample was made of PBMCs. V and J are TRBV20-1 and TRBJ1-5; weak D call: TRBD1 (6 bases). The TCR originated in a human donor in good health (CMV status not recorded). Some clones in this sample may be carry-over from other donors' samples. CDR3 in amino acids: CSARIRGRGNQPQHF. The CDR3 coding sequence is TGCAGTGCTAGGATTCGGGGGCGCGGCAATCAGCCCCAGCATTTT.